The present T cell receptor beta chain was sequenced within a study of spatial heterogeneity in lung cancer. Across the whole study: The donors, roughly 70 patients with untreated early-stage non-small cell lung cancer, provided the samples. Follow-up PBMC specimens underwent sequencing when available; their median timing was roughly two years after resection. Detected sequences consistently included more beta-chain ones than alpha-chain ones.

Trimming shortened V by 3 bases and J by 7 bases, and 16 bases separated the two germline ends. The CDR3 totals 14 residues. From germline, CDR1 is DFQATT and CDR2 SNEGSKA (reference sequence). Stated time point: blood at routine non-recurrence follow-up after resection. Tumor, nontumor lung or frozen PBMC supplied whole RNA, sequenced without sorting. Every molecule of TCR cDNA had its own unique molecular identifier. TCRdb reanalysed the 5' RACE reads using MiXCR and keeps one entry per CDR3 protein. The data hold about 30,000 distinct CDR3 sequences, with 6% observed a single time. The sequencing here drew on PBMCs, taken at follow-up. The TCR sequence derives from a male donor with early-stage non-small cell lung cancer. The V gene is TRBV20-1, the J gene TRBJ1-5, with a possible D match to TRBD1 (6 bases). The CDR3 spells CSASSGAVTQPQHF. In nucleotides, the CDR3 is TGCAGTGCTAGTTCGGGGGCGGTGACGCAGCCCCAGCATTTT.